This T cell receptor beta chain is from a study of identical twins. V lost 4 bases to trimming and J lost 3 bases, with 6 bases between them. In germline, CDR1 is MNHNS, CDR2 SASEGT. The CDR3 loop spans 12 amino acids. TCRdb fed the 5' RACE reads into MiXCR, producing one record per CDR3 protein. The sample has 400,000 to 550,000 distinct CDR3 sequences, 24% seen once. Another study also made use of these data, one on T cells expressing NK-cell markers.

The TCR originated in a woman aged 18-30 years in good health. The rearrangement uses TRBV6-1 and TRBJ1-2, with D hard to call. The specimen sequenced was CD4+ T cells sorted from blood. CDR3 coding DNA: TGTGCCAGCAGTGTTTCGGACTATGGCTACACCTTC. It codes for CASSVSDYGYTF.